The 10 T cell receptor beta chains listed next were all sequenced from one sample in a study of T cells in localized non-small cell lung cancer. Assay used: immunoSEQ multiplex PCR; TCRdb lists only in-frame clones, some missing. The data contain some 21,000 clones, 80% to 95% of them singletons. Sequenced material: peripheral blood, taken before any cancer treatment. The receptors were gathered from an older male donor with stage I squamous cell lung carcinoma.

This chain uses TRBV4-2 with TRBJ2-3; D possibly matches TRBD1 or TRBD2 (6 bases each). Germline-derived CDR1 and CDR2 are LGHNA and YNFKEQ. The CDR3 spans 16 residues. Trimming took off 0 bases at V and 5 bases at J, with 15 bases between the two ends. The CDR3 DNA sequence: TGTGCCAGCAGCCAAGAGGGGGCTAGCGTTGGAGATACGCAGTATTTT. Its translation: CASSQEGASVGDTQYF.

The CDR3 here is CAWNPTGGPEAFF. The CDR3 region has the DNA TGTGCCTGGAATCCGACAGGGGGCCCTGAAGCTTTCTTT. The genes are TRBV30 and TRBJ1-1, with TRBD1 matching 10 bases. The J segment lost 6 bases and the V segment lost 4 bases, leaving 5 bases of the junction unmatched. The CDR3 covers 13 residues. Germline lookup yields CDR1 GTSNPN and CDR2 SVGIG (reference sequence).

This chain uses TRBV7-3 with TRBJ2-5; 8 positions match TRBD1. The end of the DNA is better explained by TRBJ2-7, so the J call may be wrong. Germline CDR1 SGHTA, CDR2 FQGTGA. The CDR3 covers 12 residues. The DNA for the CDR3 is TGTGCCAGCAGCGTTACAGGGGGCGAGCAGTACTTC. It translates to CASSVTGGEQYF.

This clone came up once. This chain connects TRBV6-6 to TRBJ1-1, with D perhaps TRBD1 (5 bases). The germline V gene has CDR1 MNHNY and CDR2 SVGAGI (reference sequence). The CDR3 loop spans 15 amino acids. Trimming removed 2 bases from V and 8 bases from J, with 18 bases in between. The CDR3 here is CASSYPEQAPREAFF. CDR3 coding DNA: TGTGCCAGCAGTTACCCAGAACAGGCCCCAAGGGAAGCTTTCTTT.

The chain employs TRBV25-1 and TRBJ1-6; TRBD1 aligns across 7 bases. CDR1 and CDR2 from the germline V gene are MGHDK and SYGVNS. This CDR3 contains 15 residues. The junction had 10 bases not matched to a gene; V was cut back by 6 bases and J by 8 bases. DNA of the CDR3: TGTGCCAGCAGCAAACCGGGACAGTCGGATTCACCCCTCCACTTT. It yields the protein CASSKPGQSDSPLHF. The whole variable domain, remainder taken from reference TRBV25-1 and TRBJ1-6, is EADIYQTPRYLVIGTGKKITLECSQTMGHDKMYWYQQDPGMELHLIHYSYGVNSTEKGDLSSESTVSRIRTEHFPLTLESARPSHTSQYLCASSKPGQSDSPLHFGNGTRLTVT.

In this sample, this clone turned up once. The chain combines TRBV27 with TRBJ2-4; D gene unclear. The germline V gene encodes CDR1 MNHEY and CDR2 SMNVEV (reference sequence). With 2 bases removed from V and 2 bases from J, the gap between germline ends came to 10 bases. CDR3 size: 15 residues. The CDR3 coding sequence is TGTGCCAGCAGTTTAGGCCTCTCTTCCAAAAACATTCAGTACTTC. Amino acid sequence: CASSLGLSSKNIQYF.

This clone was counted a single time. The chain couples TRBV29-1 to TRBJ2-3, with D perhaps TRBD1 or TRBD2 (5 bases each). The CDR3 spans 13 residues. The germline V gene encodes CDR1 SQVTM and CDR2 ANQGSEA. Trimming took 7 bases from V and 0 from J, leaving 11 bases between them. CDR3 sequence: CSGDVTSTDTQYF. The CDR3 DNA follows: TGCAGCGGGGACGTAACTAGCACAGATACGCAGTATTTT.

This clone was detected only once. The chain has TRBV30 and TRBJ1-4; D is ambiguous. The CDR3 loop spans 14 amino acids. Trimming took 2 bases from V and 2 from J, leaving 9 bases between them. CDR1 and CDR2 (germline): GTSNPN, SVGIG (reference sequence). CDR3 DNA sequence: TGTGCCTGGAGTCCCACCTTCACTAATGAAAAACTGTTTTTT. Its translation is CAWSPTFTNEKLFF.

The rearrangement uses TRBV6-1 and TRBJ1-1; D uncertain. The CDR3 has 14 amino acids. V lost 6 bases, J lost 3 bases, and 14 bases lay in between. Germline assignment: CDR1 MNHNS and CDR2 SASEGT. The CDR3 DNA reads as TGTGCCAGCAGCCCGAGGAGGTCCGACACTGAAGCTTTCTTT. Residues: CASSPRRSDTEAFF.

This clone is medium-sized within its sample. This chain connects TRBV2 to TRBJ1-5, with 10 bases aligning to TRBD1. V was pared by 6 bases and J by 5 bases, with 1 base of the junction left unmatched. Germline V lookup: CDR1 SNHLY, CDR2 FYNNEI. This CDR3 spans 13 amino acids. CDR3 protein: CASSGTGDQPQHF. The CDR3 nucleotides are TGTGCCAGCAGCGGGACAGGGGATCAGCCCCAGCATTTT.